The TCR beta chain described here comes from a study of cytomegalovirus exposure and HLA in healthy donors. General study points: The study carried out a later analysis of TCR beta sequences. It associated some 18,000 of them with specific HLA alleles at a false discovery rate of 0.05.

The PCR employed 60 Vbeta primers together with 13 Jbeta primers. TCRdb's table, derived via immunoSEQ multiplex PCR, lists solely in-frame clones and lacks some. The sample includes about 120,000 clones, roughly a sixth seen only once; the top ten take about 3%. About this clone itself: No antigen is known for it.

The V gene lost 0 bases and the J gene lost 6 bases, with 17 bases spanning the gap. The germline gives CDR1 SGHRS, CDR2 YFSETQ. The CDR3 is 16 amino acids. The sequencing input was PBMCs. The clonotype comes from a female donor in good health and CMV-seropositive. The chain joins TRBV5-1 to TRBJ2-3; D uncertain. The CDR3 DNA is TGCGCCAGCAGCTTGGACGCGACTGGGTACGGCGATACGCAGTATTTT. Its protein product is CASSLDATGYGDTQYF.